The present T cell receptor beta chain was sequenced within a study of shared clonotypes between healthy human individuals. Study conclusions and caveats: Rarefaction revealed incomplete sorted-subset sequencing despite large depth. A handful of donors showed sharing of approximately 4.7% of naive CD4 clonotypes.

The CDR3 contains 15 residues. Germline loops: CDR1 MDHEN, CDR2 SYDVKM. Trimming took 4 bases from V and 5 from J; bases not matched to a gene: 5. Sequencing was at deep level. Assay: immunoSEQ multiplex PCR; the TCRdb copy retains only in-frame clones and omits some. The table has 90,000 to 150,000 clones, over 65% seen once; the top ten hold 24%. This clone was counted once. The antigen is unknown. This TCR was recovered from a woman in her twenties or thirties in good health. Sequences were obtained from memory CD8+ T cells sorted from blood. Documented subset: CD45RO+ cells pooled with CCR7-negative TemRA cells. The genes are TRBV28 and TRBJ2-7; 13 bases map to TRBD2. The CDR3 here is CASSWGTSGIDEQYF. Here the CDR3 DNA reads TGTGCCAGCAGTTGGGGGACTAGCGGGATAGACGAGCAGTACTTC.